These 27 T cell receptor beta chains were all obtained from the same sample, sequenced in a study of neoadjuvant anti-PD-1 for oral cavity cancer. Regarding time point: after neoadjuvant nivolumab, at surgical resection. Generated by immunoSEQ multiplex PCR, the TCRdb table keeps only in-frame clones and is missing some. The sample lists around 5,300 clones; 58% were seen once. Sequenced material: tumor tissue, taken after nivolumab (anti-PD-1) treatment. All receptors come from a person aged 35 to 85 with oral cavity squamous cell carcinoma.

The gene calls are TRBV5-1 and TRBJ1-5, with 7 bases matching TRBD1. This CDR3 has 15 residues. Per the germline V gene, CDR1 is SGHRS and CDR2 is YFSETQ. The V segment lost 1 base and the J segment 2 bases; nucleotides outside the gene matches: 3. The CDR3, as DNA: TGCGCCAGCAGCTTGACAGGGGATGGCAATCAGCCCCAGCATTTT. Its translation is CASSLTGDGNQPQHF.

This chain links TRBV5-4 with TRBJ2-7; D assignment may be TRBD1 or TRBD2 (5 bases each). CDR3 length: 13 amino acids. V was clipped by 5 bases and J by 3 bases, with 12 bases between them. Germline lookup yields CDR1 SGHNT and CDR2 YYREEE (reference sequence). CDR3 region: CASSSGPGYEQYF. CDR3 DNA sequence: TGTGCCAGCAGTTCGGGGCCTGGCTACGAGCAGTACTTC.

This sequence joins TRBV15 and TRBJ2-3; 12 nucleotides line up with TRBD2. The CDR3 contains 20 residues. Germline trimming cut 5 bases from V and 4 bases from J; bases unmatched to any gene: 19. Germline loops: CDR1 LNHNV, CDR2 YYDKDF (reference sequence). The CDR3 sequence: CATSPRLAGVPTFPPDTQYF. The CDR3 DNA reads TGTGCCACCAGCCCAAGACTAGCGGGAGTCCCAACATTCCCCCCAGATACGCAGTATTTT.

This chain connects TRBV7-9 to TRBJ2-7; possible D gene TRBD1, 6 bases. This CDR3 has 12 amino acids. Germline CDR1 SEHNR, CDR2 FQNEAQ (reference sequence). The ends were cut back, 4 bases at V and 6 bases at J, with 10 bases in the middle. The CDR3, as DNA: TGTGCCAGCAGCTCCGGACAGCGCGAGCAGTACTTC. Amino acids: CASSSGQREQYF.

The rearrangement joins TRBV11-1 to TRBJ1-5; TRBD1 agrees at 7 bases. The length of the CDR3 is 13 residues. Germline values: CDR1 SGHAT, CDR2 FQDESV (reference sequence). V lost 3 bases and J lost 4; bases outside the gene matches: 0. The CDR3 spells CASSLTGNQPQHF. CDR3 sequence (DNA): TGTGCCAGCAGCTTGACAGGGAATCAGCCCCAGCATTTT.

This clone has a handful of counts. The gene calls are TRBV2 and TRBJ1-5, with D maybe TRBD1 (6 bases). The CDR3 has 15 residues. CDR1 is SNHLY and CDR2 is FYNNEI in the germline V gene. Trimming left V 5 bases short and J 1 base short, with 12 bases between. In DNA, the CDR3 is TGTGCCAGCAGTTTACAGGGTGGCAGCAATCAGCCCCAGCATTTT. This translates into CASSLQGGSNQPQHF.

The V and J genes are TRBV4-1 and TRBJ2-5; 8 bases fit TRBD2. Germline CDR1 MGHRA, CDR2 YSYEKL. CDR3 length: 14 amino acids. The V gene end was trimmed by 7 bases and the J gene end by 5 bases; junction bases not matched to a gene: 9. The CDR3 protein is CASKRELLVETQYF. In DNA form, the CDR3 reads TGCGCCAGCAAGCGGGAGTTGCTTGTGGAGACCCAGTACTTC.

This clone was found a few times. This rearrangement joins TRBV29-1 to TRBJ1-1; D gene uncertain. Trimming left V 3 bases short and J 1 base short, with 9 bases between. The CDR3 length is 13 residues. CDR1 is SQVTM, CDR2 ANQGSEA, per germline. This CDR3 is CSVEWETNTEAFF. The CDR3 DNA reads TGCAGCGTTGAGTGGGAGACGAACACTGAAGCTTTCTTT.

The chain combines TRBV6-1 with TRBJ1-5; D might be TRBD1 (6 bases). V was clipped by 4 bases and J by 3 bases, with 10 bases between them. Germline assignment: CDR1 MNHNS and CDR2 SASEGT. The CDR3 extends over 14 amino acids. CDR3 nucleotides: TGTGCCAGCAGTGCGACAGGCTTCAATCAGCCCCAGCATTTT. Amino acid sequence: CASSATGFNQPQHF.

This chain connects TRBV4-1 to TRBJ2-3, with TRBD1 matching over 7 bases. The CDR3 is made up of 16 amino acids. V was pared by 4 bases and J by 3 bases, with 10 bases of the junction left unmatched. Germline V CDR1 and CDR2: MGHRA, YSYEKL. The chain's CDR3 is CASSRRQGGITDTQYF. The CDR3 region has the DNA TGCGCCAGCAGCCGGCGACAGGGTGGTATAACAGATACGCAGTATTTT.

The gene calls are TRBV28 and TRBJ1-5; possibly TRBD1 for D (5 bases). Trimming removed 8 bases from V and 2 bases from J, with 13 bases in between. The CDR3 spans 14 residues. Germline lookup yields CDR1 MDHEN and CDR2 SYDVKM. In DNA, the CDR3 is TGTGCCAGCGCTCAGGTGGGGGGCAATCAGCCCCAGCATTTT. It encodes CASAQVGGNQPQHF.

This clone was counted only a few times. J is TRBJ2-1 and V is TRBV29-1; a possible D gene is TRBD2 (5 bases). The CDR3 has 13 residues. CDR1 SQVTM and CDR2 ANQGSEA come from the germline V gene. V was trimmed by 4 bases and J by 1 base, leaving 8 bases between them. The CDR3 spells CSVGSGSYNEQFF. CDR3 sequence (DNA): TGCAGCGTTGGAAGCGGATCCTACAATGAGCAGTTCTTC.

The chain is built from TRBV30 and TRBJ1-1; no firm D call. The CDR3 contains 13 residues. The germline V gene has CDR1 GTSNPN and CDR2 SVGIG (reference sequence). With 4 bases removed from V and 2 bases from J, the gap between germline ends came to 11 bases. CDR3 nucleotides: TGTGCCTGGAACCCTACCTTTAACACTGAAGCTTTCTTT. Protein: CAWNPTFNTEAFF.

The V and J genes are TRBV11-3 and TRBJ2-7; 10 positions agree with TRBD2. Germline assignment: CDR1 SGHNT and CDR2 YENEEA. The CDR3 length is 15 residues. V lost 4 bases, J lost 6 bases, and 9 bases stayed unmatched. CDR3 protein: CASSSGGPSGGEQYF. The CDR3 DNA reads TGTGCCAGCAGCTCGGGTGGCCCTAGCGGGGGCGAGCAGTACTTC. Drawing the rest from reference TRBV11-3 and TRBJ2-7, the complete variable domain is EAGVVQSPRYKIIEKKQPVAFWCNPISGHNTLYWYLQNLGQGPELLIRYENEEAVDDSQLPKDRFSAERLKGVDSTLKIQPAELGDSAVYLCASSSGGPSGGEQYFGPGTRLTVT.

This CDR3 is CASRQARGRSSYEQYF. DNA of the CDR3: TGTGCCAGCCGTCAGGCCCGCGGAAGAAGCTCCTACGAGCAGTACTTC. The gene calls are TRBV27 and TRBJ2-7; D uncertain. The CDR3 is 16 amino acids. V dropped 8 bases and J dropped 0 bases, with 20 bases sitting between them. CDR1 and CDR2 from the germline V gene are MNHEY and SMNVEV (reference sequence).

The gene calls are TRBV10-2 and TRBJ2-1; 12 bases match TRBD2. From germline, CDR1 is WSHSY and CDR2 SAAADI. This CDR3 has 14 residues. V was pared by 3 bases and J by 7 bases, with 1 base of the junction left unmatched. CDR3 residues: CASSDTSGRNEQFF. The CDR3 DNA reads TGCGCCAGCAGTGACACTAGCGGGAGGAATGAGCAGTTCTTC.

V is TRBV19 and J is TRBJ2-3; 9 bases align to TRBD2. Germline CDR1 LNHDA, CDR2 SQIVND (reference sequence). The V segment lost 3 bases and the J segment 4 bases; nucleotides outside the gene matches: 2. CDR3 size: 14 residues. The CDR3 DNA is TGTGCCAGTAGTATCGGACTAGCGTCAGATACGCAGTATTTT. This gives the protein CASSIGLASDTQYF.

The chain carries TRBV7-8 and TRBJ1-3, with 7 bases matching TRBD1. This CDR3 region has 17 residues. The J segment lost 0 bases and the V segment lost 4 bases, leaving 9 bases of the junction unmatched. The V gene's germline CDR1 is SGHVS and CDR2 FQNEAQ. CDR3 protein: CASSSWTGSISGNTIYF. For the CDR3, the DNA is TGTGCCAGCAGCTCGTGGACAGGATCGATCTCTGGAAACACCATATATTTT.

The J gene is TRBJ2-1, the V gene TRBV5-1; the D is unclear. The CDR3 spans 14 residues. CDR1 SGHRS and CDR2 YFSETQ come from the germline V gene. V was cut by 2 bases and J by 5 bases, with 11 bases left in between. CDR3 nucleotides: TGCGCCAGCAGCTTCGGCGAGTCTCACAATGAGCAGTTCTTC. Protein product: CASSFGESHNEQFF.

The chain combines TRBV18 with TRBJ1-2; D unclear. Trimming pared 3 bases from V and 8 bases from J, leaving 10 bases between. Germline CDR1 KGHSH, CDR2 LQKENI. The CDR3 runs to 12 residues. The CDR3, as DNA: TGTGCCAGCTCACCGGAACTGGGAGGCTACACCTTC. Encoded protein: CASSPELGGYTF. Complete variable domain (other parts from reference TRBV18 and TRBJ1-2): NAGVMQNPRHLVRRRGQEARLRCSPMKGHSHVYWYRQLPEEGLKFMVYLQKENIIDESGMPKERFSAEFPKEGPSILRIQQVVRGDSAAYFCASSPELGGYTFGSGTRLTVV.

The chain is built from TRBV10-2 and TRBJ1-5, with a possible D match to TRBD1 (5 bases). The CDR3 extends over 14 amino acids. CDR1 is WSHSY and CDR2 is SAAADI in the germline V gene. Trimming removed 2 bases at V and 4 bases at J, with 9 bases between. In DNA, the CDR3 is TGCGCCAGCAGTGAGGGGGAGGGGAATCAGCCCCAGCATTTT. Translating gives CASSEGEGNQPQHF.

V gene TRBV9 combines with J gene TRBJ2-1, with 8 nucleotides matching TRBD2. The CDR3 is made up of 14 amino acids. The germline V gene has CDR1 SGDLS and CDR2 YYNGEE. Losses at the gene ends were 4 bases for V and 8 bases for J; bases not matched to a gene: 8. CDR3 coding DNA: TGTGCCAGCAGCATTAGCGGGAAGTTGGATGAGCAGTTCTTC. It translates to CASSISGKLDEQFF.

CDR3 DNA: TGTGCCAGCAGGTGGACAGGGGGCGGTTCAAGAGATACGCAGTATTTT. This encodes CASRWTGGGSRDTQYF. V gene TRBV13 combines with J gene TRBJ2-3, with 11 bases aligning to TRBD1. Germline loops: CDR1 PRHDT, CDR2 FYEKMQ (reference sequence). CDR3 length: 16 amino acids. V shed 6 bases and J 5 bases; nucleotides not matched to a gene: 10. Together with reference TRBV13 and TRBJ2-3, the CDR3 gives the full variable domain: AAGVIQSPRHLIKEKRETATLKCYPIPRHDTVYWYQQGPGQDPQFLISFYEKMQSDKGSIPDRFSAQQFSDYHSELNMSSLELGDSALYFCASRWTGGGSRDTQYFGPGTRLTVL.

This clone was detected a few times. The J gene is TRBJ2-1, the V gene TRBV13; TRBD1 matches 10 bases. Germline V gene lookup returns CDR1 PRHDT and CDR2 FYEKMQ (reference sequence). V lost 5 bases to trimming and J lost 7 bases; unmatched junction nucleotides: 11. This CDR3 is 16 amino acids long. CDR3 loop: CASSPPTGGAGNEQFF. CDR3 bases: TGTGCCAGCAGCCCCCCGACAGGGGGCGCGGGGAATGAGCAGTTCTTC.

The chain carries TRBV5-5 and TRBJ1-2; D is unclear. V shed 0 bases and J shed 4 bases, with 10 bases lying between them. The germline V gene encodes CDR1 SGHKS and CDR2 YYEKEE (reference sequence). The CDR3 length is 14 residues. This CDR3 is CASSLDETLYGYTF. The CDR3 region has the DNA TGTGCCAGCAGCTTGGACGAGACACTCTATGGCTACACCTTC.

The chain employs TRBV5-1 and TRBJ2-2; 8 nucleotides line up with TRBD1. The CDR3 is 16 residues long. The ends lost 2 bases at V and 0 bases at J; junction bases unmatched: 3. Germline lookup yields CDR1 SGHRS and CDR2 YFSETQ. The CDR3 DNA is TGCGCCAGCAGCTTTAAACAGGGGGCGAACACCGGGGAGCTGTTTTTT. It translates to CASSFKQGANTGELFF. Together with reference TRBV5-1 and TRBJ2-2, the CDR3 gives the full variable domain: KAGVTQTPRYLIKTRGQQVTLSCSPISGHRSVSWYQQTPGQGLQFLFEYFSETQRNKGNFPGRFSGRQFSNSRSEMNVSTLELGDSALYLCASSFKQGANTGELFFGEGSRLTVL.

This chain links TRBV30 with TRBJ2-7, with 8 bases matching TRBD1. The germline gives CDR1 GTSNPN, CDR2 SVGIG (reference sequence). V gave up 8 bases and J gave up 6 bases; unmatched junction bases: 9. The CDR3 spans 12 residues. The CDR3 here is CARGTGSPEQYF. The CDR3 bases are TGTGCCAGAGGGACAGGATCCCCCGAGCAGTACTTC. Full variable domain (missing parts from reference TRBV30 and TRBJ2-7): SQTIHQWPATLVQPVGSPLSLECTVEGTSNPNLYWYRQAAGRGLQLLFYSVGIGQISSEVPQNLSASRPQDRQFILSSKKLLLSDSGFYLCARGTGSPEQYFGPGTRLTVT.